This T cell receptor beta chain was retrieved from a study of T cell responses to AZD1222 COVID-19 vaccine. As for this clone: Antigen: not known.

Measured with immunoSEQ multiplex PCR; TCRdb has only the in-frame clones, and not every one. The sample includes some 150,000 clones, roughly 90% of them seen just once. Combined were second doses at about 4 or about 12 weeks. Study conclusions and caveats: A rise in Spike-specific TCR breadth and depth followed two AZD1222 doses.

With 4 bases clipped from V and 2 bases from J, the junction kept 4 bases outside the gene matches. Germline CDR1 and CDR2: SGHTA and FQGNSA. This CDR3 contains 14 residues. The material sequenced was peripheral blood, taken 28 days after the second AZD1222 dose. The V call is TRBV7-2, the J call TRBJ2-5; the match to TRBD2 covers 7 bases. This receptor was obtained from an adult who received the AZD1222 COVID-19 vaccine. Here the CDR3 reads CASSSSGLQETQYF. The CDR3 coding sequence is TGTGCCAGCAGCTCTAGCGGATTACAAGAGACCCAGTACTTC.